The T cell receptor (beta chain) under discussion was sequenced for a study of shared clonotypes between healthy human individuals. Using immunoSEQ multiplex PCR, the repertoire was profiled, and TCRdb retains in-frame clones only, with some absent. Of 2,100,000 or so clones listed, around 95% are singletons. The CDR3 runs 14 residues. Trimming took 5 bases from V and 4 from J; bases not matched to a gene: 5. Germline lookup yields CDR1 MDHEN and CDR2 SYDVKM. The chain combines TRBV28 with TRBJ2-5; 9 nucleotides agree with TRBD1. The TCR originated in a man between 18 and 35 years old in good health. Sequenced input: naive CD4+ T cells sorted from blood. The sample's subset: CD45RA+ positively selected. The CDR3 coding sequence is TGTGCCAGCAGTGGGGGACAGGGCCGAGAGACCCAGTACTTC. This translates into CASSGGQGRETQYF. Full variable domain (missing parts from reference TRBV28 and TRBJ2-5): DVKVTQSSRYLVKRTGEKVFLECVQDMDHENMFWYRQDPGLGLRLIYFSYDVKMKEKGDIPEGYSVSREKKERFSLILESASTNQTSMYLCASSGGQGRETQYFGPGTRLLVL.